Listed below are T cell receptor beta chains from one sample, sequenced in a study of cytomegalovirus exposure and HLA in healthy donors. Profiled with immunoSEQ multiplex PCR; TCRdb holds only in-frame clones, not every one. The data show 200,000 or so clones, approximately 81% seen once. Sequencing used PBMCs. The receptors here all came from a woman under 30 in good health and CMV-seropositive. The CDR3 runs from the conserved cysteine through the conserved F or W. A D gene is named only where the DNA matches it firmly. Size is omitted from some rows. Given values are once, few, many or a class for expanded clones.

TRBD2	TRBJ2-1	TRBV5-1	once	CASSFTSGGARYNEQFF	TGCGCCAGCAGCTTTACTAGCGGGGGGGCCCGATACAATGAGCAGTTCTTC
.	TRBJ1-4	TRBV19	.	CASSIGTSKKLFF	TGTGCCAGTAGTATCGGGACTTCTAAAAAACTGTTTTTT
.	TRBJ2-5	TRBV7-9	.	CASSLVLPETQYF	TGTGCCAGCAGCTTAGTGCTACCAGAGACCCAGTACTTC
TRBD1	TRBJ2-4	TRBV28	few	CASRQQGANIQYF	TGTGCCAGCAGACAACAGGGGGCAAACATTCAGTACTTC
.	TRBJ1-2	TRBV9	.	CASSVLVEGYTF	TGTGCCAGCAGCGTTTTAGTTGAAGGCTACACCTTC
TRBD2	TRBJ2-5	TRBV2	.	CASSELAGGQETQYF	TGTGCCAGCAGTGAACTGGCGGGGGGGCAGGAGACCCAGTACTTC
.	TRBJ1-2	TRBV30	.	CAWRMGGAVGYTF	TGTGCCTGGAGAATGGGGGGAGCTGTAGGCTACACCTTC
.	TRBJ2-1	TRBV30	.	CAWSGVTINEQFF	TGTGCCTGGTCAGGGGTCACGATCAATGAGCAGTTCTTC
TRBD1	TRBJ2-3	TRBV6-1	.	CASRSQGALSDTQYF	TGTGCCAGCAGATCTCAGGGGGCCCTGTCAGATACGCAGTATTTT
TRBD1	TRBJ1-2	TRBV4-1	.	CASSQLDPGQGGYYGYTF	TGCGCCAGCAGCCAATTAGACCCAGGACAGGGTGGGTACTATGGCTACACCTTC
TRBD1	TRBJ1-2	TRBV4-2	.	CASSQGTGGDYGYTF	TGTGCCAGCAGCCAAGGGACAGGGGGTGACTATGGCTACACCTTC
.	TRBJ2-2	TRBV19	.	CASSLGGSGELFF	TGTGCCAGTAGCTTAGGGGGATCCGGGGAGCTGTTTTTT
TRBD1	TRBJ1-3	TRBV30	.	CAWRARPGQGRAGNTIYF	TGTGCCTGGAGGGCTCGACCGGGACAGGGGAGAGCCGGAAACACCATATATTTT
TRBD2	TRBJ2-7	TRBV9	.	CASSVSGGSYEQYF	TGTGCCAGCAGCGTTAGCGGGGGCTCGTACGAGCAGTACTTC
TRBD2	TRBJ2-1	TRBV6-4	.	CASSDSTSGGASDEQFF	TGTGCCAGCAGTGACTCGACTAGCGGGGGGGCCTCGGATGAGCAGTTCTTC
.	TRBJ2-7	TRBV6-1	.	CASSEWQGFYEQYF	TGTGCCAGCAGTGAATGGCAGGGGTTCTACGAGCAGTACTTC
.	TRBJ1-6	TRBV4-3	.	CASSQALSSYNSPLHF	TGCGCCAGCAGCCAAGCTCTGAGCTCCTATAATTCACCCCTCCACTTT
TRBD1	TRBJ2-3	TRBV7-2	.	CASSNRDRGLDTQYF	TGTGCCAGCAGCAACCGGGACAGGGGTCTAGATACGCAGTATTTT
.	TRBJ2-1	TRBV11-3	.	CASSSLVARRNEQFF	TGTGCCAGCAGCTCACTAGTAGCCCGTCGCAATGAGCAGTTCTTC
.	TRBJ2-7	TRBV7-9	few	CASSWTSYEQYF	TGTGCCAGCAGCTGGACAAGTTACGAGCAGTACTTC
TRBD2	TRBJ2-1	TRBV5-1	.	CASSSSGGSYNEQFF	TGCGCCAGCAGCTCTAGCGGGGGGTCTTACAATGAGCAGTTCTTC
TRBD2	TRBJ2-3	TRBV5-1	.	CASTGLAGGPDTQYF	TGCGCCAGCACCGGACTAGCGGGGGGCCCGGATACGCAGTATTTT
TRBD1	TRBJ1-2	TRBV28	.	CASSPGQVGHYGYTF	TGTGCCAGCAGTCCAGGACAGGTGGGCCACTATGGCTACACCTTC
.	TRBJ2-7	TRBV6-1	.	CASSRLSYEQYF	TGTGCCAGCTCGAGACTTTCATACGAGCAGTACTTC
TRBD1	TRBJ1-5	TRBV27	.	CASRDGQGAYQPQHF	TGTGCCAGCAGAGACGGACAGGGGGCCTATCAGCCCCAGCATTTT
.	TRBJ1-5	TRBV7-2	.	CASSLGQGNQPQHF	TGTGCCAGCAGCTTGGGGCAGGGGAATCAGCCCCAGCATTTT
.	TRBJ2-3	TRBV2	few	CASRQWTDHSTDTQYF	TGTGCCAGCAGACAATGGACAGACCATAGCACAGATACGCAGTATTTT
TRBD2	TRBJ2-7	TRBV6-6	.	CASRRQTSDYEQYF	TGTGCCAGCAGGCGACAGACTAGCGACTACGAGCAGTACTTC
.	TRBJ2-7	TRBV5-1	.	CASSFRESYEQYF	TGCGCCAGCAGCTTCAGGGAATCCTACGAGCAGTACTTC
.	TRBJ2-2	TRBV4-3	.	CASSQRGQQNTGELFF	TGCGCCAGCAGCCAGAGGGGACAACAAAACACCGGGGAGCTGTTTTTT
.	TRBJ2-7	TRBV2	.	CASSELARNEQYF	TGTGCCAGCAGTGAACTAGCGCGAAACGAGCAGTACTTC